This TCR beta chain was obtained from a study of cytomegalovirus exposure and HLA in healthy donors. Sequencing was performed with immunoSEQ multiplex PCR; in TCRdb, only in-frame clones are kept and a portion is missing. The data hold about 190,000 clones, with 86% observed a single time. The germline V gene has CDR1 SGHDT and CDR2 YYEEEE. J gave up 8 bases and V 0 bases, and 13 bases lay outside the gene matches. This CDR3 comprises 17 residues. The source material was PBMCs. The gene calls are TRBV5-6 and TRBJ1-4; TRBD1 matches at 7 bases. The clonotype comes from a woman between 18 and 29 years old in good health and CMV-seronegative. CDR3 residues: CASSLGTRRGREEKLFF. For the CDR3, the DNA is TGTGCCAGCAGCTTGGGTACGCGTAGGGGGCGAGAAGAAAAACTGTTTTTT. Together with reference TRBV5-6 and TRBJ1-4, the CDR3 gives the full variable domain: DAGVTQSPTHLIKTRGQQVTLRCSPKSGHDTVSWYQQALGQGPQFIFQYYEEEERQRGNFPDRFSGHQFPNYSSELNVNALLLGDSALYLCASSLGTRRGREEKLFFGSGTQLSVL.